Listed here is a single T cell receptor (beta chain). As handled by the study authors: For nucleated cells, counts were estimated from reference gene primer amplification. Libraries were prepared by immunoSEQ multiplex PCR; TCRdb keeps only in-frame clonotypes and omits some of them. V and J calls and clone size follow that table, whereas D and trimming were derived from the DNA. The data hold some 270,000 clones, with 85% to 90% observed a single time. Germline lookup yields CDR1 MNHEY and CDR2 SVGEGT. Trimming left V 0 bases short and J 1 base short, with 12 bases between. This CDR3 region has 16 residues. This specimen belongs to a study of blood T cell repertoires in COVID-19. About the study: The United States, Italy and Spain supplied acute and convalescent COVID-19 samples.

The receptor comes from a woman aged 60-70 years with COVID-19, enrolled during active disease. Source material: peripheral blood. This chain connects TRBV6-2 or TRBV6-3 to TRBJ1-1; D gene uncertain. The CDR3 DNA reads TGTGCCAGCAGTTACTCGACGGGGAAACAGAACACTGAAGCTTTCTTT. Translating it yields CASSYSTGKQNTEAFF.